The T cell receptor beta chain under discussion was sequenced for a study of control samples from healthy donors and cancer patients (dated by TCRdb to 2020 to 2022). The library was obtained by the immunoSEQ multiplex PCR assay. TCRdb obtained this table from immuneACCESS and retained in-frame rearrangements with V and J assigned. These tables miss some clones; where compared with another copy, unresolved V genes account for less than half of the shortfall, and the remainder is unexplained. This sample comprises around 180,000 clones, about 86% of them detected only once. Around 5% of the sample rests with the top ten. The CDR3 runs 14 residues from the cysteine to the phenylalanine. CDR3 DNA is the only sequence kept; it has 42 bases, read in frame from the first base. CDR1 and CDR2, looked up from the germline V gene, are SGHTA and FQGNSA. Trimming at the junction amounts to 2 bases on V and 6 bases on J, and the germline ends lie 11 bases apart.

Comment on this clone: No cognate antigen has been identified for it. One base away there is no much larger clone; base qualities are not given.

The receptor's source is a young woman in good health. The sequence is built from TRBV7-2 and TRBJ2-1; the D gene is perhaps TRBD1, on 6 matching bases. Sequenced sample: blood. The sequenced DNA is TGTGCCAGCAGCTTATCAGGACAGCTCAATGAGCAGTTCTTC. Translated, this gives CASSLSGQLNEQFF. The full variable domain, with segments outside the CDR3 supplied by the reference TRBV7-2 and TRBJ2-1 proteins, appears as GAGVSQSPSNKVTEKGKDVELRCDPISGHTALYWYRQSLGQGLEFLIYFQGNSAPDKSGLPSDRFSAERTGGSVSTLTIQRTQQEDSAVYLCASSLSGQLNEQFFGPGTRLTVL.